Following are 32 T cell receptor beta chains from one sample sequenced in a study of human T cells and chemical hapten exposure. Time point specified: patch test 1, 2 weeks after DPC sensitization. Indicated treatment: therapeutic diphenylcyclopropenone sensitization with weekly scalp DPC. A single record per CDR3 protein comes from TCRdb applying MiXCR to the RACE reads. The data hold under 85,000 distinct CDR3 sequences, with approximately 10% observed a single time. Sequencing used whole blood, obtained in connection with sensitization to the hapten diphenylcyclopropenone (DPC). The source is a woman in her forties or fifties with alopecia areata. Some clones in this sample may be carry-over from other donors' samples.

The rearrangement uses TRBV7-6 and TRBJ2-2; perhaps TRBD2 as D (5 bases). The V and J ends lost 2 bases and 2 bases respectively, with 9 bases between them. This CDR3 comprises 15 residues. Germline-derived CDR1 and CDR2 are SGHVS and FNYEAQ. The CDR3 here is CASSLSSGNTGELFF. The CDR3 DNA follows: TGTGCCAGCAGCTTATCCAGCGGAAACACCGGGGAGCTGTTTTTT.

This clonotype was counted between two and nine times. The genes are TRBV5-1 and TRBJ2-2, with D maybe TRBD2 (6 bases). The CDR3 has 17 amino acids. CDR1 and CDR2 from the germline V gene are SGHRS and YFSETQ. Trimming removed 2 bases at V and 6 bases at J, with 20 bases between. CDR3 bases: TGCGCCAGCAGCTTAGGCGGGGCCGTTCGGATCGCCGGGGAGCTGTTTTTT. Protein product: CASSLGGAVRIAGELFF.

The table lists this clonotype with many counts. Here the CDR3 reads CASSYSIGGRYQETQYF. In DNA, the CDR3 is TGTGCCAGCAGTTACTCGATTGGCGGCAGGTACCAAGAGACCCAGTACTTC. The V and J genes are TRBV6-5 and TRBJ2-5; D gene unclear. CDR3 length: 17 amino acids. The germline V gene has CDR1 MNHEY and CDR2 SVGAGI. The V end was cut by 0 bases, the J end by 0 bases, with 14 bases between.

The chain couples TRBV4-2 to TRBJ2-7, with 8 bases that match TRBD2. CDR1 is LGHNA and CDR2 is YNFKEQ in the germline V gene. This CDR3 comprises 16 residues. Germline trimming cut 4 bases from V and 5 bases from J; bases unmatched to any gene: 13. The CDR3 DNA is TGTGCCAGCAGCCCTTACCTGGGGCGGGAGGACCACGAGCAGTACTTC. Translation gives CASSPYLGREDHEQYF.

This clonotype was seen a handful of times. The V and J genes are TRBV21-1 and TRBJ1-1. TRBV21-1 is a known pseudogene. The CDR3 is made up of 15 amino acids. Written as DNA, the CDR3 is TGTGCCAGATTAATTAGTAGCAGTCGGAACACTGAAGCTTTCTTT. Protein sequence: CARLISSSRNTEAFF.

This clonotype was observed a handful of times. The gene calls are TRBV11-2 and TRBJ2-7; TRBD1 aligns across 7 bases. This CDR3 region has 13 residues. V shed 5 bases, J shed 3 bases, and the junction held 4 bases outside the gene matches. Germline assignment: CDR1 SGHAT and CDR2 FQNNGV. The CDR3 sequence is CASSRGTDYEQYF. The CDR3 DNA reads as TGTGCCAGCAGCCGAGGGACAGACTACGAGCAGTACTTC.

This clonotype was seen more than once but under ten times. The V and J genes are TRBV3-1 and TRBJ1-1, with D possibly TRBD1 on 5 matching bases. The ends were cut back, 6 bases at V and 1 base at J, with 9 bases in the middle. Germline V gene sequence: CDR1 LGHDT, CDR2 YNNKEL (reference sequence). The CDR3 is 13 residues long. The CDR3 protein is CASRIQENTEAFF. Here the CDR3 DNA reads TGTGCCAGCAGGATACAGGAGAACACTGAAGCTTTCTTT. The entire variable domain, with the rest obtained from reference TRBV3-1 and TRBJ1-1, is as follows: DTAVSQTPKYLVTQMGNDKSIKCEQNLGHDTMYWYKQDSKKFLKIMFSYNNKELIINETVPNRFSPKSPDKAHLNLHINSLELGDSAVYFCASRIQENTEAFFGQGTRLTVV.

This clonotype was seen only a few times. The chain recombines TRBV18 with TRBJ2-7; D is uncertain. V dropped 3 bases and J dropped 0 bases, with 12 bases sitting between them. Germline V gene lookup returns CDR1 KGHSH and CDR2 LQKENI. This CDR3 comprises 15 residues. The CDR3 region has the DNA TGTGCCAGCTCACCTCTTAAGGCAGTCTCCTACGAGCAGTACTTC. Protein sequence: CASSPLKAVSYEQYF.

This clonotype was counted at least ten times. V and J are TRBV20-1 and TRBJ1-2; D ambiguous. Germline CDR1 is DFQATT and CDR2 is SNEGSKA (reference sequence). This CDR3 is built from 14 residues. V lost 4 bases to trimming and J lost 0 bases, with 12 bases between them. This CDR3 is CSATDPSSNYGYTF. In DNA, the CDR3 is TGCAGTGCTACCGATCCATCTTCTAACTATGGCTACACCTTC.

The chain couples TRBV12-3 or TRBV12-4 to TRBJ1-1; D call uncertain. Trimming left V 2 bases short and J 4 bases short, with 11 bases between. The CDR3 runs to 14 residues. The CDR3 reads CASSLPLPGTEAFF. CDR3 sequence (DNA): TGTGCCAGCAGTTTACCACTCCCGGGCACTGAAGCTTTCTTT.

This chain joins TRBV9 and TRBJ2-2; D is unresolved. Germline CDR1 and CDR2: SGDLS and YYNGEE. The CDR3 runs to 13 residues. The germline V and J ends were trimmed by 3 bases and 4 bases, with 7 bases remaining between them. The CDR3, as DNA: TGTGCCAGCAGCGCAGTCTTCACCGGGGAGCTGTTTTTT. Its protein is CASSAVFTGELFF. Drawing the rest from reference TRBV9 and TRBJ2-2, the complete variable domain is DSGVTQTPKHLITATGQRVTLRCSPRSGDLSVYWYQQSLDQGLQFLIQYYNGEERAKGNILERFSAQQFPDLHSELNLSSLELGDSALYFCASSAVFTGELFFGEGSRLTVL.

This clonotype has more than one count but fewer than ten. The chain recombines TRBV7-8 with TRBJ2-5; 9 bases line up with TRBD2. CDR1 and CDR2 (germline): SGHVS, FQNEAQ. The CDR3 is 15 residues long. V lost 5 bases and J lost 5; bases outside the gene matches: 9. The CDR3 protein is CASSRAGGPGETQYF. The DNA of the CDR3 is TGTGCCAGCAGCCGAGCGGGAGGCCCGGGGGAGACCCAGTACTTC.

This sequence joins TRBV7-2 and TRBJ2-1; 11 bases align to TRBD2. The CDR3 loop spans 13 amino acids. V was clipped by 7 bases and J by 13 bases; unmatched bases: 9. Germline loops: CDR1 SGHTA, CDR2 FQGNSA. The CDR3 sequence is CASTHRLAGQQFF. Written as DNA, the CDR3 is TGTGCCAGCACTCACAGACTAGCGGGACAACAGTTCTTC.

This clonotype was observed many times. J is TRBJ1-3 and V is TRBV7-6, with TRBD1 matching over 7 bases. V trimming: 5 bases; J trimming: 1 base; junction bases outside the gene matches: 8. The CDR3 has 16 residues. The germline V gene encodes CDR1 SGHVS and CDR2 FNYEAQ. The CDR3 region has the DNA TGTGCCAGCAGCCCCCGGGACAGTCGATCTGGAAACACCATATATTTT. Residues: CASSPRDSRSGNTIYF. The full variable domain, in which reference TRBV7-6 and TRBJ1-3 provide the parts outside the CDR3, is GAGVSQSPRYKVTKRGQDVALRCDPISGHVSLYWYRQALGQGPEFLTYFNYEAQQDKSGLPNDRFSAERPEGSISTLTIQRTEQRDSAMYRCASSPRDSRSGNTIYFGEGSWLTVV.

This clonotype was observed a few times. The rearrangement joins TRBV19 to TRBJ1-5; D gene ambiguous. Trimming took off 1 base at V and 0 bases at J, with 7 bases between the two ends. Germline CDR1 LNHDA, CDR2 SQIVND (reference sequence). This CDR3 region has 15 residues. The CDR3 reads CASSIGVGSNQPQHF. Written as DNA, the CDR3 is TGTGCCAGTAGTATAGGAGTCGGTAGCAATCAGCCCCAGCATTTT.

This clonotype came up a few times. The genes are TRBV7-9 and TRBJ1-4; weak D call: TRBD1 (5 bases). V was trimmed by 6 bases and J by 9 bases, leaving 26 bases between them. This CDR3 is built from 17 residues. Germline CDR1 is SEHNR and CDR2 is FQNEAQ (reference sequence). The CDR3 DNA is TGTGCCAGCAGTTCCACGGGACGACTTGGAATTATAAAAAAACTGTTTTTT. It yields the protein CASSSTGRLGIIKKLFF. Combining the CDR3 with reference TRBV7-9 and TRBJ1-4 gives the whole variable domain DTGVSQNPRHKITKRGQNVTFRCDPISEHNRLYWYRQTLGQGPEFLTYFQNEAQLEKSRLLSDRFSAERPKGSFSTLEIQRTEQGDSAMYLCASSSTGRLGIIKKLFFGSGTQLSVL.

This clonotype was seen ten or more times. This sequence joins TRBV18 and TRBJ1-3, with D possibly TRBD1 on 6 matching bases. CDR1 is KGHSH, CDR2 LQKENI, per germline. This CDR3 is 14 amino acids long. Trimming pared 3 bases from V and 4 bases from J, leaving 10 bases between. As DNA, the CDR3 is TGTGCCAGCTCACCGGGGACAATCGGAAACACCATATATTTT. Protein product: CASSPGTIGNTIYF.

The gene calls are TRBV24-1 and TRBJ2-7; D not resolved. Germline V gene data show CDR1 as KGHDR and CDR2 as SFDVKD. Trimming pared 2 bases from V and 3 bases from J, leaving 10 bases between. This CDR3 region has 14 residues. CDR3: CATSDSTGHYEQYF. CDR3 DNA sequence: TGTGCCACCAGTGATTCGACCGGCCACTACGAGCAGTACTTC.

V is TRBV5-1 and J is TRBJ1-1; no firm D call. The V gene lost 2 bases and the J gene lost 2 bases, with 10 bases spanning the gap. This CDR3 has 14 residues. Germline V gene data show CDR1 as SGHRS and CDR2 as YFSETQ. The CDR3 loop reads CASSFGSSNTEAFF. The CDR3 DNA is TGCGCCAGCAGCTTCGGCAGCAGTAACACTGAAGCTTTCTTT.

This clonotype was observed a few times. The chain combines TRBV20-1 with TRBJ1-4; D is unclear. Germline lookup yields CDR1 DFQATT and CDR2 SNEGSKA (reference sequence). The CDR3 runs 12 residues. Trimming shortened V by 3 bases and J by 5 bases, and 7 bases separated the two germline ends. For the CDR3, the DNA is TGCAGTGCTAGTGTCTCGAATGAAAAACTGTTTTTT. Translated, it gives CSASVSNEKLFF.

The chain links TRBV28 to TRBJ2-2; 10 bases map to TRBD2. This CDR3 has 14 amino acids. V lost 7 bases and J lost 6; bases outside the gene matches: 5. Germline V gene lookup returns CDR1 MDHEN and CDR2 SYDVKM. The CDR3 protein is CASNLAGVPGELFF. DNA of the CDR3: TGTGCCAGCAATCTAGCGGGAGTGCCCGGGGAGCTGTTTTTT.

The chain joins TRBV25-1 to TRBJ1-3; D unclear. With 1 base removed from V and 0 bases from J, the gap between germline ends came to 10 bases. Germline CDR1 MGHDK, CDR2 SYGVNS. There are 16 residues in the CDR3. The chain's CDR3 is CASSELSRSSGNTIYF. The CDR3 bases are TGTGCCAGCAGTGAATTGAGCAGGAGCTCTGGAAACACCATATATTTT.

This clonotype was counted only a few times. This rearrangement joins TRBV12-3 or TRBV12-4 to TRBJ2-3, with D possibly being TRBD1 or TRBD2 (5 bases each). The CDR3 loop spans 13 amino acids. V lost 5 bases, J lost 4 bases, and 10 bases lay in between. CDR3 sequence: CASSQGTADTQYF. CDR3 in DNA: TGTGCCAGCAGTCAAGGGACGGCAGATACGCAGTATTTT.

The rearrangement joins TRBV11-2 to TRBJ2-7; D is unclear. V lost 1 base and J lost 9, with 7 bases in between. Germline CDR1 and CDR2: SGHAT and FQNNGV. The CDR3 is made up of 11 amino acids. The CDR3 DNA reads as TGTGCCAGCAGCTTAGGTGATGGGCAGTACTTC. Amino acid sequence: CASSLGDGQYF.

The V call is TRBV7-3, the J call TRBJ2-2; 8 bases line up with TRBD1. The CDR3 length is 15 residues. V shed 1 base and J 6 bases; nucleotides not matched to a gene: 4. The V gene's germline CDR1 is SGHTA and CDR2 FQGTGA. The DNA for the CDR3 is TGTGCCAGCAGCTTAATACAACAGGGGGCCGGGGAGCTGTTTTTT. Translated: CASSLIQQGAGELFF.

The CDR3 region is CASSSGQGASYEQYF. DNA of the CDR3: TGTGCCAGCTCATCGGGACAGGGGGCATCCTACGAGCAGTACTTC. This chain uses TRBV18 with TRBJ2-7, with 12 bases that match TRBD1. The junction had 3 bases not matched to a gene; V was cut back by 5 bases and J by 1 base. The CDR3 totals 15 residues. Germline CDR1 reads KGHSH; CDR2 reads LQKENI.

This clonotype has just a few counts. This chain uses TRBV5-5 with TRBJ2-4; 8 nucleotides agree with TRBD1. V was clipped by 3 bases and J by 8 bases; unmatched bases: 19. CDR1 and CDR2 from the germline V gene are SGHKS and YYEKEE (reference sequence). CDR3 size: 18 residues. The CDR3 DNA sequence: TGTGCCAGCAGCTATTCGGCGGGTGTTCCAGGGGGCCGGGACATTCAGTACTTC. Protein: CASSYSAGVPGGRDIQYF.

To note about this clonotype: One end of the junction is discordant with germline, which a read error may explain. The chain combines TRBV19 with TRBJ1-5, with 7 bases that match TRBD1. The CDR3 is 15 residues long. Germline V CDR1 and CDR2: LNHDA, SQIVND (reference sequence). This CDR3 reads CASSIRQGSDQPQHF. In DNA form, the CDR3 reads TGTGCCAGTAGTATCCGACAGGGTAGCGATCAGCCCCAGCATTTT.

This clonotype occurred many times. The CDR3 DNA sequence: TGTGCCAGCAGTTTTAGCGGGAGGAGTTACAATGAGCAGTTCTTC. It encodes CASSFSGRSYNEQFF. The V gene is TRBV6-5, the J gene TRBJ2-1; 10 nucleotides align to TRBD2. The CDR3 consists of 15 residues. V was clipped by 4 bases and J by 4 bases; unmatched bases: 4. Germline V gene data show CDR1 as MNHEY and CDR2 as SVGAGI.

This sequence joins TRBV11-3 and TRBJ2-2; D uncertain. The CDR3 contains 12 residues. Deletions cut 2 bases from V and 9 bases from J, with 7 bases between. Germline CDR1 reads SGHNT; CDR2 reads YENEEA. CDR3 DNA: TGTGCCAGCAGCTTAAATCCTTGGGAGCTGTTTTTT. Its translation is CASSLNPWELFF.

There are a few counts of this clonotype. This chain uses TRBV7-3 with TRBJ1-5; 9 nucleotides line up with TRBD1. The length of the CDR3 is 18 residues. Germline lookup yields CDR1 SGHTA and CDR2 FQGTGA. V was pared by 10 bases and J by 2 bases, with 18 bases of the junction left unmatched. The CDR3 spells CAMHSGDRERRGNQPQHF. DNA for the CDR3: TGTGCCATGCACAGTGGGGACAGGGAGAGGCGAGGCAATCAGCCCCAGCATTTT. Using reference TRBV7-3 and TRBJ1-5 for the parts outside the CDR3, the full variable domain is GAGVSQTPSNKVTEKGKYVELRCDPISGHTALYWYRQSLGQGPEFLIYFQGTGAADDSGLPNDRFFAVRPEGSVSTLKIQRTERGDSAVYLCAMHSGDRERRGNQPQHFGDGTRLSIL.

The chain combines TRBV9 with TRBJ2-7; D gene uncertain. Looked up from germline, CDR1 is SGDLS and CDR2 is YYNGEE. The germline V and J ends were trimmed by 0 bases and 3 bases, with 7 bases remaining between them. The CDR3 has 13 residues. CDR3 loop: CASSVADLYEQYF. DNA for the CDR3: TGTGCCAGCAGCGTAGCGGATCTCTACGAGCAGTACTTC.